The TCR beta chain described here comes from a study of lymphopenia after photon versus proton radiotherapy. The assay was immunoSEQ multiplex PCR, and TCRdb's table has in-frame clones only and misses some. There are 65,000 to 90,000 clones in the sample; 80% to 95% occur only once, and approximately 2.1% lies in the top ten. Remarks on this clone: Antigen unknown.

The study's findings and limits: Only patients who died were analyzed for survival; proton advantage is unproven. Post-nadir TCR diversity decline inversely tracked overall survival among those who died. Proton therapy kept repertoires fairly stable, unlike photons, which gained effector/memory cells.

This sample comprised peripheral blood, obtained from a patient treated with photon-based radiotherapy. The source of this sequence is a woman in her thirties or forties with cholangiocarcinoma.

The CDR3: CASRDRKNIQYF. The CDR3 nucleotides read TGTGCCAGCAGGGACAGGAAGAACATTCAGTACTTC. The chain combines TRBV28 with TRBJ2-4; 7 nucleotides align to TRBD1. The germline gives CDR1 MDHEN, CDR2 SYDVKM. The ends lost 6 bases at V and 7 bases at J; junction bases unmatched: 3. This CDR3 has 12 amino acids.